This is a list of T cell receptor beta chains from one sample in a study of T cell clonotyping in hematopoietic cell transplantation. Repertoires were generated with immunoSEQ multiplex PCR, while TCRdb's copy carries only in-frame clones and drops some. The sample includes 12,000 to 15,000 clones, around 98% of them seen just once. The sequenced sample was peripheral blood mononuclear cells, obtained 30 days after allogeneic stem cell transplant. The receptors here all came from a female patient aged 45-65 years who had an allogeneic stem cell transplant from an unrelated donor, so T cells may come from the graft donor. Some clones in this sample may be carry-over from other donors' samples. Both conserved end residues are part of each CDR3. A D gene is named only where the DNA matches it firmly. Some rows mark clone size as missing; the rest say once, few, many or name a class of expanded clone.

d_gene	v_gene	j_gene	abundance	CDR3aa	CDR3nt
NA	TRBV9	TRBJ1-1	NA	CASSVEASTEAFF	TGTGCCAGCAGCGTAGAGGCAAGCACTGAAGCTTTCTTT
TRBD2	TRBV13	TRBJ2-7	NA	CASSLSGRYEQYF	TGTGCCAGCAGCCTTAGCGGGAGATACGAGCAGTACTTC
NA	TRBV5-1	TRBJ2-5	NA	CASKAPGLETQYF	TGCGCCAGCAAGGCCCCGGGATTGGAGACCCAGTACTTC
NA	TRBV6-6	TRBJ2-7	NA	CASSPPLVLEREQYF	TGTGCCAGCAGTCCCCCCTTGGTACTAGAACGCGAGCAGTACTTC
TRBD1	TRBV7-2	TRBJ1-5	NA	CASSDRVGNQPQHF	TGTGCCAGCAGCGACAGGGTAGGCAATCAGCCCCAGCATTTT
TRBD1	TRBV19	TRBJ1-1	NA	CASSVQGSTEAFF	TGTGCCAGTAGTGTACAGGGGAGCACTGAAGCTTTCTTT
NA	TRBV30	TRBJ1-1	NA	CAWSVRGEAFF	TGTGCCTGGAGTGTACGGGGTGAAGCTTTCTTT
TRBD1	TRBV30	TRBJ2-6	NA	CAWSATGVSGANVLTF	TGTGCCTGGAGTGCGACAGGGGTCTCTGGGGCCAACGTCCTGACTTTC
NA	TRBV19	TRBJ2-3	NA	CASSLHGGQTLTDTQYF	TGTGCCAGTAGTCTACATGGGGGCCAAACCTTAACAGATACGCAGTATTTT
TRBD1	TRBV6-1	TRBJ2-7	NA	CASSGGGTGDHEQYF	TGTGCCAGCAGTGGAGGGGGGACAGGGGACCACGAGCAGTACTTC
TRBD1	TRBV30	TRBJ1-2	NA	CAWRLTGGYGYTF	TGTGCCTGGAGGCTTACAGGGGGCTATGGCTACACCTTC
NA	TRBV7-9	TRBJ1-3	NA	CASGRSGNTIYF	TGTGCCAGCGGACGGTCTGGAAACACCATATATTTT
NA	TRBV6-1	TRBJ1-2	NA	CASSEQGDGYTF	TGTGCCAGCAGTGAACAGGGCGATGGCTACACCTTC
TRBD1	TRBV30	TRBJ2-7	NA	CAWKRDSPSYEQYF	TGTGCCTGGAAACGGGACAGCCCCTCCTACGAGCAGTACTTC
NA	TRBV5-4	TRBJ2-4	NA	CASSLEIAAKNIQYF	TGTGCCAGCAGCTTAGAGATTGCGGCCAAAAACATTCAGTACTTC
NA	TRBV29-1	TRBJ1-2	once	CSVGELGYGYTF	TGCAGCGTTGGAGAGTTAGGCTATGGCTACACCTTC
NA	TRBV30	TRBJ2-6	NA	CAWSYGVSGANVLTF	TGTGCCTGGAGTTACGGGGTCTCTGGGGCCAACGTCCTGACTTTC
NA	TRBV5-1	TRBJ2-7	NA	CASSLSGYEQYF	TGCGCCAGCAGCTTGAGTGGGTACGAGCAGTACTTC
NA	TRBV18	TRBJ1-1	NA	CASSPQTMNTEAFF	TGTGCCAGCTCACCACAGACGATGAACACTGAAGCTTTCTTT
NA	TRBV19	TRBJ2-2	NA	CASSISGELFF	TGTGCCAGTAGTATTTCGGGGGAGCTGTTTTTT
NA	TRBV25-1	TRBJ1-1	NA	CASSDRIRGEAFF	TGTGCCAGCAGTGACCGAATCCGGGGGGAAGCTTTCTTT
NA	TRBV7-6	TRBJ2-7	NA	CASSPGFLGEQYF	TGTGCCAGCAGCCCCGGGTTTTTGGGGGAGCAGTACTTC
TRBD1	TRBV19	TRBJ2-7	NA	CASSDRGSYEQYF	TGTGCCAGTAGTGACAGGGGGTCCTACGAGCAGTACTTC
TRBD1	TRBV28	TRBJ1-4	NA	CASSSATGPNEKLFF	TGTGCCAGCAGTTCAGCGACAGGGCCGAATGAAAAACTGTTTTTT
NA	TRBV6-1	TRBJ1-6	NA	CASTLTGYNSPLHF	TGTGCCAGCACCCTGACAGGCTATAATTCACCCCTCCACTTT